These 8 T cell receptor beta chains originate from one sample sequenced in a study of blood T cell repertoires in COVID-19. Sequencing used immunoSEQ multiplex PCR; TCRdb keeps in-frame clones, though not all of them. Here the sample spans some 51,000 clones, approximately 90% being singletons. The source material was peripheral blood. These receptors all come from a man aged 45 to 65 with acute or convalescent COVID-19.

The chain recombines TRBV2 with TRBJ1-5; D is possibly TRBD1 (5 bases). The V gene lost 5 bases and the J gene lost 4 bases, with 12 bases spanning the gap. The CDR3 contains 14 residues. Germline CDR1 is SNHLY and CDR2 is FYNNEI. CDR3 loop: CASSSQGLNQPQHF. The CDR3 DNA reads TGTGCCAGCAGTTCGCAGGGTTTGAATCAGCCCCAGCATTTT.

This chain connects TRBV7-9 to TRBJ2-7; 8 bases map to TRBD2. The germline V gene has CDR1 SEHNR and CDR2 FQNEAQ (reference sequence). This CDR3 spans 16 amino acids. The V segment lost 5 bases and the J segment 2 bases; nucleotides outside the gene matches: 11. The CDR3, as DNA: TGTGCCAGCAGCCTGGGAGTTAGCGGGGTGGCCTACGAGCAGTACTTC. Translated: CASSLGVSGVAYEQYF.

The chain recombines TRBV11-2 with TRBJ2-5, with TRBD2 matching over 11 bases. Germline V gene sequence: CDR1 SGHAT, CDR2 FQNNGV. V dropped 5 bases and J dropped 4; count of bases not matched to a gene: 3. The CDR3 loop spans 14 amino acids. CDR3 residues: CASSPSGGTETQYF. As DNA, the CDR3 is TGTGCCAGCAGCCCTAGCGGGGGGACAGAGACCCAGTACTTC.

The rearrangement uses TRBV18 and TRBJ2-7; D may be TRBD1 (5 bases). V was trimmed by 8 bases and J by 5 bases, leaving 13 bases between them. The CDR3 length is 12 residues. Germline-derived CDR1 and CDR2 are KGHSH and LQKENI. The DNA for the CDR3 is TGTGCCAGCGGGCAGGGCCCCCACGAGCAGTACTTC. It encodes CASGQGPHEQYF. Variable domain in full (rest from reference TRBV18 and TRBJ2-7): NAGVMQNPRHLVRRRGQEARLRCSPMKGHSHVYWYRQLPEEGLKFMVYLQKENIIDESGMPKERFSAEFPKEGPSILRIQQVVRGDSAAYFCASGQGPHEQYFGPGTRLTVT.

The chain couples TRBV9 to TRBJ2-5; 11 bases are a match to TRBD2. This CDR3 has 15 residues. V shed 4 bases and J 4 bases; nucleotides not matched to a gene: 6. From germline, CDR1 is SGDLS and CDR2 YYNGEE. CDR3 coding DNA: TGTGCCAGCAGCCGTAGCGGGGGGGCTTCAGAGACCCAGTACTTC. This gives the protein CASSRSGGASETQYF.

Note on this clone: The sample carries other DNA sequences with the same CDR3. The V and J genes are TRBV18 and TRBJ2-7; the match to TRBD1 covers 11 bases. CDR1 and CDR2 from the germline V gene are KGHSH and LQKENI. This CDR3 has 14 amino acids. After removal of 6 bases from V and 3 bases from J, the junction contained 4 bases not matched to a gene. The CDR3 bases are TGTGCCAGCTCGCCCGGGACAGGGGGCTACGAGCAGTACTTC. Protein product: CASSPGTGGYEQYF.

The genes are TRBV10-2 and TRBJ1-1, with a possible D match to TRBD1 (6 bases). V lost 3 bases and J 7 bases, leaving 12 bases between the germline ends. The CDR3 contains 13 residues. CDR1 WSHSY and CDR2 SAAADI come from the germline V gene. For the CDR3, the DNA is TGCGCCAGCAGTGAATACAGGGCCAATGAAGCTTTCTTT. This encodes CASSEYRANEAFF.

This clone was recorded only once. Other nucleotide sequences in the sample specify the same CDR3. This chain links TRBV7-9 with TRBJ2-3; D remains unclear. Germline V gene lookup returns CDR1 SEHNR and CDR2 FQNEAQ (reference sequence). V lost 5 bases and J lost 2, with 11 bases in between. The CDR3 runs 14 residues. CDR3 amino acids: CASSPSTSTDTQYF. As DNA, the CDR3 is TGTGCCAGCAGCCCCTCGACTTCCACAGATACGCAGTATTTT.